A selection of T cell receptor beta chains follows, all from one sample in a study of Ad26.COV2.S vaccination and SARS-CoV-2 variants. Profiling relied on immunoSEQ multiplex PCR, and the TCRdb table lists in-frame clones only, not all of them. The sample consists of 350,000 to 500,000 clones, about 92% of them appearing once. This specimen consisted of peripheral blood, obtained in a trial of Ad26.COV2.S vaccine versus placebo. The receptors shown here come from a person aged 18 to 59 who received the Ad26.COV2.S COVID-19 vaccine or a placebo. CDR3s include the opening cysteine and the closing phenylalanine or tryptophan. Fields, in order: J gene, V gene, D gene, clone size, CDR3 DNA, CDR3 protein. D genes are given only for firm matches. Rows give clone size only sometimes, using once, few, many, or a class for an expanded clone.

>TRBJ2-7|TRBV19|-|-
TGTGCCAGTAGTCCCCCCCAGGCCTACGAGCAGTACTTC
CASSPPQAYEQYF
>TRBJ2-1|TRBV6-2/TRBV6-3|TRBD2|-
TGTGCCAGCAGTTACGTCAGCGGGACTAGCTCCTACAATGAGCAGTTCTTC
CASSYVSGTSSYNEQFF
>TRBJ2-3|TRBV7-9|TRBD1|-
TGTGCCAGCAGTTTTGGGACAGGTCGTAAAGTTACGCAGTATTTT
CASSFGTGRKVTQYF
>TRBJ2-7|TRBV10-3|-|-
TGTGCCATCAGCGGGGGTCTGGACAGCTACGAGCAGTACTTC
CAISGGLDSYEQYF
>TRBJ2-7|TRBV6-5|TRBD2|-
TGTGCCAGCAGTATACTAGCGGAGGCCTACGAGCAGTACTTC
CASSILAEAYEQYF
>TRBJ2-5|TRBV9|-|-
TGTGCCAGCAGCGTAGCTGAAGAGACCCAGTACTTC
CASSVAEETQYF
>TRBJ2-1|TRBV6-5|-|-
TGTGCCAGAGGCGCGGGTATGAGGAATGAGCAGTTCTTC
CARGAGMRNEQFF
>TRBJ2-7|TRBV3-1/TRBV3-2|TRBD2|-
TGTGCCAGCAGCCAAGTTACTAGCGGCTCCTACGAGCAGTACTTC
CASSQVTSGSYEQYF
>TRBJ2-4|TRBV9|-|-
TGTGCCAGCAGCCCTTTGTCCCTGGGAGAAAACATTCAGTACTTC
CASSPLSLGENIQYF
>TRBJ2-7|TRBV2|-|-
TGTGCCAGCAGTGAAGGCAGATTAAACGAGCAGTACTTC
CASSEGRLNEQYF
>TRBJ2-7|TRBV13|TRBD2|-
TGTGCCAGCAGCTTAAAATTTCGGGCGGGAGGCTACTACGAGCAGTACTTC
CASSLKFRAGGYYEQYF
>TRBJ2-4|TRBV7-9|TRBD1|-
TGTGCCAGCAGCCACGAAGGGACAGCCCTTGTTATACAGTACTTC
CASSHEGTALVIQYF
>TRBJ1-5|TRBV19|-|-
TGTGCCAGTAGAAATCAGCTGTATAGCAATCAGCCCCAGCATTTT
CASRNQLYSNQPQHF
>TRBJ1-2|TRBV5-1|TRBD1|-
TGCGCCAGCAGCTTGGGACAGGGGGCAGGCTACACCTTC
CASSLGQGAGYTF
>TRBJ1-1|TRBV4-1|-|-
TGCGCCAGCAGCCATGATAGGGGACCGAACACTGAAGCTTTCTTT
CASSHDRGPNTEAFF
>TRBJ2-7|TRBV11-2|-|-
TGTGCCAGCAGCCAGAGAAGGGAGCAGTACTTC
CASSQRREQYF
>TRBJ1-2|TRBV5-1|-|-
TGCGCCAGCAGCCCGGAGGGTAGGGGCTATGGCTACACCTTC
CASSPEGRGYGYTF
>TRBJ2-3|TRBV7-9|-|-
TGTGCCAGCAGCCCCAAGGGGGGTTACACAGATACGCAGTATTTT
CASSPKGGYTDTQYF
>TRBJ2-3|TRBV5-6|-|-
TGTGCCAGCAGCTTGGTCTCGGCGGGACGACGCACAGATACGCAGTATTTT
CASSLVSAGRRTDTQYF
>TRBJ1-1|TRBV5-1|-|-
TGCGCCAGCAGCTTGGTTAACAGGGACACTGAAGCTTTCTTT
CASSLVNRDTEAFF
>TRBJ2-3|TRBV28|TRBD2|-
TGTGCCAGCAGTTTAGGACTAGCTGTTGCTAGCACAGATACGCAGTATTTT
CASSLGLAVASTDTQYF
>TRBJ1-5|TRBV28|TRBD1|-
TGTGCCAGCAGTTTACCGGGACAGGGGGAATGGAGCAATCAGCCCCAGCATTTT
CASSLPGQGEWSNQPQHF
>TRBJ1-1|TRBV5-4|TRBD1|-
TGTGCCAGCAGCCCAGGGGGGCCCAACACTGAAGCTTTCTTT
CASSPGGPNTEAFF
>TRBJ1-3|TRBV4-1|TRBD1|-
TGCGCCAGCAGCCATCGGACAGGGGGCACCAGCTCTGGAAACACCATATATTTT
CASSHRTGGTSSGNTIYF
>TRBJ2-1|TRBV27|-|-
TGTGCCAGCAGATTCGCCGGGACGTCGAGCTCCTACAATGAGCAGTTCTTC
CASRFAGTSSSYNEQFF
>TRBJ2-3|TRBV9|TRBD2|-
TGTGCCAGCAGCTATGAACCTAGCGGGAGTATGACAGATACGCAGTATTTT
CASSYEPSGSMTDTQYF
>TRBJ2-7|TRBV4-2|TRBD1|few
TGTGCCAGCAGCAAGACCTCGGACAGGGGGACGTACGAGCAGTACTTC
CASSKTSDRGTYEQYF
>TRBJ1-5|TRBV21-1|-|-
TGTGCCAGCAGCAAAATCCGCCAGATAGGGTGTTTCGACAATCAGCCCCAGCATTTT
CASSKIRQIGCFDNQPQHF
>TRBJ2-3|TRBV19|TRBD2|-
TGTGCCAGTAGCCACCCGGGGGGGAGGGACACAGATACGCAGTATTTT
CASSHPGGRDTDTQYF
>TRBJ2-7|TRBV7-8|-|few
TGTGCCAGCAGCTTGACGTCCGGGACGGAGCCCTACGAGCAGTACTTC
CASSLTSGTEPYEQYF
>TRBJ2-7|TRBV13|TRBD2|-
TGTGCCAGCAGCTCGACCTCTGGGGGGGACGCTTACGAGCAGTACTTC
CASSSTSGGDAYEQYF
>TRBJ1-1|TRBV7-2|-|few
TGTGCCAGCAGCGATAGTAGCCTTACTGAAGCTTTCTTT
CASSDSSLTEAFF
>TRBJ2-7|TRBV14|-|-
TGTGCCAGCAGCGACATCTACGAGCAGTACTTC
CASSDIYEQYF
>TRBJ2-2|TRBV5-1|TRBD2|-
TGCGCCAGCAGCTTGGGTCTAGCGGGAGAAACCGGGGAGCTGTTTTTT
CASSLGLAGETGELFF
>TRBJ2-1|TRBV28|TRBD1|-
TGTGCCAGCAGTTCAACAGGGGGCGGGTCCTACAATGAGCAGTTCTTC
CASSSTGGGSYNEQFF
>TRBJ2-7|TRBV27|-|once
TGTGCCAGCAGTTTAAGGGCAGGGGTGGGCGAGCAGTACTTC
CASSLRAGVGEQYF
>TRBJ1-4|TRBV19|-|-
TGTGCCAGTAGCAATAACCGGGACATCTATGAAAAACTGTTTTTT
CASSNNRDIYEKLFF
>TRBJ1-3|TRBV19|TRBD1|-
TGTGCCAGTAGTATAGGGGACAGCTCTGGAAACACCATATATTTT
CASSIGDSSGNTIYF
>TRBJ2-7|TRBV30|TRBD2|-
TGTGCCTGGAGTACGACTAGCGGGATCGAGCAGTACTTC
CAWSTTSGIEQYF
>TRBJ1-5|TRBV28|-|-
TGTGCCAGCAGTTTATGGATTTTCCGGGACAGCAATCAGCCCCAGCATTTT
CASSLWIFRDSNQPQHF
>TRBJ2-5|TRBV7-2|TRBD1|-
TGTGCCAGCAGCCGGGACAGTCACCAAGAGACCCAGTACTTC
CASSRDSHQETQYF
>TRBJ2-7|TRBV5-4|TRBD2|-
TGTGCCAGCAGCTTCGGCACTAGCGAACGCGAGCAGTACTTC
CASSFGTSEREQYF
>TRBJ2-1|TRBV5-1|-|-
TGCGCCAGCAGCCCCACTCTGGGGCAGTCCTACAATGAGCAGTTCTTC
CASSPTLGQSYNEQFF
>TRBJ2-7|TRBV3-1/TRBV3-2|TRBD2|-
TGTGCCAGCAGCCTTAGCGGGAGGTGCTCTATCCAATCCTACGAGCAGTACTTC
CASSLSGRCSIQSYEQYF
>TRBJ2-5|TRBV9|-|-
TGTGCCAGCAGCGTAGGGGGGGTAGAGACCCAGTACTTC
CASSVGGVETQYF
>TRBJ1-4|TRBV28|-|-
TGTGCCAGCATCCGCCAGGGAGGGATTGGTGAAAAACTGTTTTTT
CASIRQGGIGEKLFF
>TRBJ2-1|TRBV7-9|TRBD2|-
TGTGCCAGCAGCTCGATAAGACTAGCGGGGAGCCACAATGAGCAGTTCTTC
CASSSIRLAGSHNEQFF
>TRBJ1-3|TRBV4-2|-|-
TGTGCCAGCAGCCAAGATCAGAGCATAGGGATCGCCATATATTTT
CASSQDQSIGIAIYF
>TRBJ1-2|TRBV2|TRBD1|few
TGTGCCAGCAACAGGGGGAGGGACTATGGCTACACCTTC
CASNRGRDYGYTF
>TRBJ2-2|TRBV4-2|TRBD2|-
TGTGCCAGCAGCCAAGGTCTAGCGGCCACCGGGGAGCTGTTTTTT
CASSQGLAATGELFF
>TRBJ2-7|TRBV30|-|-
TGTGCCTGGAGTGTACCCTGGGACAAACCCCCCTACGAGCAGTACTTC
CAWSVPWDKPPYEQYF